Included here is one T cell receptor beta chain sequence, with context. Its antigen remains unidentified. Primers: 60 Vbeta forward and 13 Jbeta reverse. Original handling: Unique TCR beta chains numbered around 75 million in a later analysis, with roughly 10 million shared. Clones were sequenced by immunoSEQ multiplex PCR, and TCRdb holds only the in-frame ones, with some missing. The V and J calls and the clone size are those of that table, but D and trimming were determined from the DNA. The table lists roughly 140,000 clones, about 79% of them singletons. Germline CDR1 reads MGHRA; CDR2 reads YSYEKL. CDR3 length: 13 residues. V gave up 1 base and J gave up 5 bases, with 8 bases separating them. The entry originates in a study of cytomegalovirus exposure and HLA in healthy donors. Whole-study results and caveats: The authors confirmed in vitro that a few CMV-associated chains were specific for CMV antigens. A later analysis showed that HLA-associated TCR beta chains had undergone more clonal expansion than equally common others.

Specimen: PBMCs. The source of this sequence is a male donor in good health and CMV-seronegative. This chain uses TRBV4-1 with TRBJ2-5, with a weak D call TRBD2 (5 bases). The CDR3 protein is CASSQVQRETQYF. The CDR3 nucleotides are TGCGCCAGCAGCCAAGTGCAGCGGGAGACCCAGTACTTC.